The sequence of this T cell receptor (beta chain) was determined in a study of blood T cell repertoires in COVID-19. The CDR3 consists of 15 residues. J was trimmed by 4 bases and V by 6 bases; bases with no gene match: 7. The germline gives CDR1 SNHLY, CDR2 FYNNEI. In the original workflow: Reference gene primers were amplified, and this amplification served to estimate nucleated cell counts. TCRdb keeps only in-frame clones here, not all; method: immunoSEQ multiplex PCR. V, J and clone size are those of that table, while D and trimming were read from the DNA. The table lists about 130,000 clones, about 74% of them singletons.

The TCR comes from a man between 60 and 75 years old with acute or convalescent COVID-19. This rearrangement joins TRBV2 to TRBJ2-3; 10 bases agree with TRBD2. The source material was peripheral blood. The CDR3 DNA sequence: TGTGCCAGCAGAAAAGCGGGAGGGCAACCAGATACGCAGTATTTT. Its translation: CASRKAGGQPDTQYF.